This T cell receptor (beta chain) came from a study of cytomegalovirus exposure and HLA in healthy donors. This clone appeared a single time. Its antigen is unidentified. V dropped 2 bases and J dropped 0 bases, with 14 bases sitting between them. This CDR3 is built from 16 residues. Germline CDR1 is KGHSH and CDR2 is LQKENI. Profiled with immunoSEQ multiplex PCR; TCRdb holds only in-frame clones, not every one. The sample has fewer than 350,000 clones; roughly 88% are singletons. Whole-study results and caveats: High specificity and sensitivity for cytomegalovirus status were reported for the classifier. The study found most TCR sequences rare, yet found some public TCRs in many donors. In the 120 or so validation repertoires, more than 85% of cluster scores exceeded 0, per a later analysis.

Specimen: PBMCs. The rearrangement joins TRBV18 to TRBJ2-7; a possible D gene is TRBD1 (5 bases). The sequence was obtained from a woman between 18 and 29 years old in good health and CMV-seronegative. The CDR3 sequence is CASSPNEDRSSYEQYF. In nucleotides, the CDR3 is TGTGCCAGCTCACCAAACGAAGACAGAAGCTCCTACGAGCAGTACTTC.